These 2 T cell receptor beta chains came from one sample sequenced in a study of CD8 T cells in Susac syndrome. 0.5 to 1 ug RNA was reverse transcribed with random hexamers. TCRdb re-analysed the immunoSEQ multiplex PCR reads in MiXCR, keeping a single row per CDR3 protein. This sample yields fewer than 250,000 distinct CDR3 sequences, of which 80% to 95% are seen a single time; approximately 0.13% belongs to the top ten. Sequences were obtained from CD8+ T cells from PBMCs. The receptors shown here come from a human donor with multiple sclerosis.

The V and J genes are TRBV5-6 and TRBJ2-1; 9 bases fit TRBD2. The CDR3 runs to 16 residues. V lost 1 base and J lost 6; bases outside the gene matches: 8. In germline, CDR1 is SGHDT, CDR2 YYEEEE. The CDR3 region has the DNA TGTGCCAGCAGCTTGACCGGCGGGAGGGCCGGCAATGAGCAGTTCTTC. Translating gives CASSLTGGRAGNEQFF.

This clonotype was seen just once. This chain connects TRBV25-1 to TRBJ2-5; D gene uncertain. Germline CDR1 and CDR2: MGHDK and SYGVNS. This CDR3 spans 14 amino acids. The ends were cut back, 2 bases at V and 1 base at J, with 8 bases in the middle. The CDR3 DNA is TGTGCCAGCAGTGAAACCGCTCCCCAAGAGACCCAGTACTTC. Translated: CASSETAPQETQYF.